The T cell receptor (beta chain) under discussion was sequenced for a study of shared clonotypes between healthy human individuals. The CDR3 runs to 14 residues. V was clipped by 2 bases and J by 5 bases; unmatched bases: 5. Germline lookup yields CDR1 MNHEY and CDR2 SMNVEV (reference sequence). Only in-frame clones appear in the TCRdb table, and some are missing; sequencing was by immunoSEQ multiplex PCR. The sample comprises 450,000 to 600,000 clones, 70% to 85% of which are singletons, and 10% to 15% rests with the top ten. The V gene is TRBV27, the J gene TRBJ2-5, with 7 bases fitting TRBD2. The sample consisted of PBMCs. The source is a woman aged 35 to 49 in good health. Some clones in this sample may be carry-over from other donors' samples. Here the CDR3 DNA reads TGTGCCAGCAGTTTAGCGGGAGCCGTTGAGACCCAGTACTTC. Residues: CASSLAGAVETQYF.